This is a list of T cell receptor beta chains from one sample in a study of T cell repertoires in cytomegalovirus infection. TCRdb itself ran the reads through MiXCR, one entry per CDR3 protein. Of under 350,000 distinct CDR3 sequences in the sample, about 20% were seen once. These receptors' targets are unknown. Specimen: cultured PBMCs, collected from culture after CMV antigen stimulation. The receptors come from a human donor in good health (CMV status not recorded). Some clones in this sample may be carry-over from other donors' samples. Both conserved end residues are part of each CDR3. The order of the fields is V gene, J gene, D gene, clone size, CDR3 protein, CDR3 DNA. D genes are given only for firm matches. Size is omitted from some rows. Given values are once, few, many or a class for expanded clones.

TRBV28	TRBJ2-7	TRBD1	-	CASSWDSHEQYF	TGTGCCAGCAGTTGGGACAGCCACGAGCAGTACTTC
TRBV6-5	TRBJ1-6	TRBD1	few	CASSSGQGLDNSPLHF	TGTGCCAGCAGTTCAGGACAGGGGTTAGATAATTCACCCCTCCACTTT
TRBV11-2	TRBJ2-1	-	many	CASSLGYRNEQFF	TGTGCCAGCAGCTTAGGGTACAGGAATGAGCAGTTCTTC
TRBV4-1	TRBJ2-2	TRBD1	many	CASRPRDRDTGELFF	TGCGCCAGCAGACCCCGGGACAGGGACACCGGGGAGCTGTTTTTT
TRBV7-2	TRBJ2-4	-	-	CASSLLVAKNIQYF	TGTGCCAGCAGCTTATTGGTAGCCAAAAACATTCAGTACTTC
TRBV4-3	TRBJ1-2	-	-	CASSQDLTGRYGYTF	TGCGCCAGCAGCCAAGATTTGACAGGCAGATATGGCTACACCTTC
TRBV7-8	TRBJ1-5	-	-	CASSAGINNQPQHF	TGTGCCAGCAGCGCGGGAATTAACAATCAGCCCCAGCATTTT
TRBV14	TRBJ2-7	TRBD1	-	CASSPWTGVVSYEQYF	TGTGCCAGCAGCCCCTGGACAGGGGTCGTCTCCTACGAGCAGTACTTC
TRBV7-9	TRBJ1-2	TRBD1	many	CASSLGADRDYGYTF	TGTGCCAGCAGCTTAGGGGCGGACAGGGACTATGGCTACACCTTC
TRBV7-3	TRBJ2-1	-	few	CASSPVQATYNEQFF	TGTGCCAGCAGCCCCGTACAGGCAACCTACAATGAGCAGTTCTTC
TRBV10-3	TRBJ2-7	TRBD1	many	CATRPGTGGKYEQYF	TGTGCCACTAGACCTGGGACAGGGGGGAAGTACGAGCAGTACTTC
TRBV11-2	TRBJ2-1	TRBD2	many	CASSSRTSGTEQFF	TGTGCCAGCAGCTCAAGGACTAGCGGGACTGAGCAGTTCTTC
TRBV7-9	TRBJ2-3	-	-	CASSSLNTQYF	TGTGCCAGCAGCTCCCTGAATACGCAGTATTTT
TRBV4-3	TRBJ2-1	-	few	CASSHDAEFDNEQFF	TGCGCCAGCAGCCATGATGCGGAGTTCGACAATGAGCAGTTCTTC
TRBV19	TRBJ2-5	TRBD1	-	CASTPDRGRETQYF	TGTGCCAGTACCCCGGACAGGGGACGAGAGACCCAGTACTTC
TRBV12-3/TRBV12-4	TRBJ2-1	-	many	CASSFAREQFF	TGTGCCAGCAGTTTTGCACGCGAGCAGTTCTTC
TRBV28	TRBJ2-1	-	-	CASDLPGARNEQFF	TGTGCCAGCGATCTACCGGGGGCCAGGAATGAGCAGTTCTTC
TRBV7-9	TRBJ1-2	-	few	CASSSGQQVILLGYTF	TGTGCCAGCAGTTCCGGACAGCAAGTGATTCTCCTTGGCTACACCTTC
TRBV7-2	TRBJ2-1	-	many	CASRLGGSPLDNEQFF	TGTGCCAGCAGGTTAGGGGGGAGTCCCCTCGACAATGAGCAGTTCTTC
TRBV6-1	TRBJ1-1	TRBD1	-	CASSRPGQGAEAFF	TGTGCCAGCTCCCGTCCGGGACAGGGGGCTGAAGCTTTCTTT
TRBV7-2	TRBJ1-5	-	many	CASSLFNQPQHF	TGTGCCAGCAGCTTATTCAATCAGCCCCAGCATTTT
TRBV11-3	TRBJ2-3	TRBD2	many	CASSLNSGTSITDTQYF	TGTGCCAGCAGCCTAAACTCCGGGACTAGCATCACAGATACGCAGTATTTT
TRBV6-2/TRBV6-3	TRBJ1-5	-	-	CASRGVDQPQHF	TGTGCCAGCCGCGGAGTTGATCAGCCCCAGCATTTT
TRBV15	TRBJ2-2	-	-	CATSRDAGAGELFF	TGTGCCACCAGCAGAGATGCAGGGGCCGGGGAGCTGTTTTTT
TRBV28	TRBJ1-6	-	-	CASTDVNNSPLHF	TGTGCCAGCACGGACGTAAATAATTCACCCCTCCACTTT
TRBV20-1	TRBJ2-3	-	-	CSASPPGTRATDTQYF	TGCAGTGCTAGCCCCCCGGGGACCAGGGCCACAGATACGCAGTATTTT
TRBV6-2/TRBV6-3	TRBJ1-1	TRBD1	-	CASSRQGPNTEAFF	TGTGCCAGCAGCCGACAGGGGCCGAACACTGAAGCTTTCTTT
TRBV19	TRBJ1-5	-	-	CASQGAPENQPQHF	TGTGCCAGTCAAGGGGCGCCTGAAAATCAGCCCCAGCATTTT
TRBV6-2/TRBV6-3	TRBJ2-3	-	-	CASSSGPSGNTQYF	TGTGCCAGCAGTTCGGGACCGTCCGGAAATACGCAGTATTTT
TRBV7-2	TRBJ2-7	-	few	CASSLELGSTYEQYF	TGTGCCAGCAGCTTAGAGTTGGGAAGTACCTACGAGCAGTACTTC
TRBV4-2	TRBJ2-2	-	few	CASSQDWTNTGELFF	TGTGCCAGCAGCCAAGACTGGACGAACACCGGGGAGCTGTTTTTT
TRBV7-2	TRBJ2-3	TRBD1	many	CASSTGTGGTDTQYF	TGTGCCAGCAGCACCGGGACAGGGGGCACAGATACGCAGTATTTT
TRBV7-2	TRBJ2-4	TRBD2	many	CASGREGDIQYF	TGTGCCAGTGGGAGGGAGGGCGACATTCAGTACTTC
TRBV28	TRBJ1-4	TRBD1	many	CASSDPRGRNEKLFF	TGTGCCAGCAGTGACCCCAGGGGGCGGAATGAAAAACTGTTTTTT
TRBV6-2/TRBV6-3	TRBJ1-5	-	-	CASSYPRGAGNQPQHF	TGTGCCAGCAGTTACCCGAGGGGCGCCGGTAATCAGCCCCAGCATTTT
TRBV2	TRBJ2-3	TRBD1	few	CASSVARDREVQITDTQYF	TGTGCCAGCAGTGTTGCGCGGGACAGGGAAGTTCAGATCACAGATACGCAGTATTTT
TRBV5-6	TRBJ2-3	-	-	CASSRRLGIADTQYF	TGTGCCAGCAGCCGCCGACTAGGTATTGCAGATACGCAGTATTTT
TRBV7-6	TRBJ2-1	TRBD2	-	CASSLVRGPGTSGVNEQFF	TGTGCCAGCAGCTTAGTGAGGGGCCCCGGGACTAGCGGAGTCAATGAGCAGTTCTTC
TRBV20-1	TRBJ2-5	TRBD2	-	CSARDWPAGGRNEETQYF	TGCAGTGCTAGAGATTGGCCAGCGGGAGGGCGCAATGAAGAGACCCAGTACTTC
TRBV15	TRBJ2-1	TRBD2	-	CATSRDRTSGRGNEQFF	TGTGCCACCAGCAGAGATCGGACTAGCGGGAGAGGCAATGAGCAGTTCTTC
TRBV11-2	TRBJ2-7	TRBD1	few	CASSFGQGDEQYF	TGTGCCAGCAGCTTCGGGCAGGGGGACGAGCAGTACTTC
TRBV7-2	TRBJ2-3	TRBD2	many	CASSFTSGTSTDTQYF	TGTGCCAGCAGCTTTACTAGCGGGACTAGCACAGATACGCAGTATTTT
TRBV10-2	TRBJ2-3	-	once	CASSEWRGPGTDTQYF	TGCGCCAGCAGTGAGTGGAGGGGCCCCGGGACAGATACGCAGTATTTT
TRBV23-1	TRBJ2-3	-	many	CASSRNRQGLYSPISTDTQYF	TGCGCCAGCAGTCGGAACCGGCAGGGCTTGTATTCTCCGATTAGCACAGATACGCAGTATTTT
TRBV7-2	TRBJ2-4	TRBD2	many	CASSSGTSVKNIQYF	TGTGCCAGCAGCTCCGGGACTAGCGTGAAAAACATTCAGTACTTC
TRBV24-1	TRBJ2-1	-	-	CATSEYSSSGGIEQFF	TGTGCCACCAGTGAGTACTCCTCGAGTGGAGGGATAGAGCAGTTCTTC
TRBV28	TRBJ1-3	-	-	CASRNKPGHFSGNTIYF	TGTGCCAGCAGAAACAAGCCGGGTCACTTCTCTGGAAACACCATATATTTT
TRBV4-1	TRBJ2-6	-	-	CASSHIPTSGANVLTF	TGCGCCAGCAGCCATATCCCCACCTCTGGGGCCAACGTCCTGACTTTC
TRBV6-1	TRBJ1-5	TRBD1	-	CASSDRETGGRPQHF	TGTGCCAGCAGCGATCGGGAGACAGGGGGTAGGCCCCAGCATTTT
TRBV4-2	TRBJ2-1	-	-	CASSQDQSGLIYNEQFF	TGTGCCAGCAGCCAAGATCAGTCGGGGTTAATCTACAATGAGCAGTTCTTC